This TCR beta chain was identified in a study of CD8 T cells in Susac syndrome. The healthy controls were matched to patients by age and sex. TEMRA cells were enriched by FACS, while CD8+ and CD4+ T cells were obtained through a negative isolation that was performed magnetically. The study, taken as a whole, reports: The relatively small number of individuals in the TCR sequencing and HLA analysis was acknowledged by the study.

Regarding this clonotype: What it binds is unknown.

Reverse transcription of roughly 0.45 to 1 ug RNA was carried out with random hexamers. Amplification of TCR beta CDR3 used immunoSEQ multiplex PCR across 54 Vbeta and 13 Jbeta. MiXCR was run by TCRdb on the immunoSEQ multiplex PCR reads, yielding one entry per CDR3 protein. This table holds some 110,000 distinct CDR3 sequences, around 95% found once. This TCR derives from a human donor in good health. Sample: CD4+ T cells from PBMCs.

CDR3 protein: CASSIDRGNTIYF. CDR3 nucleotide sequence: TGTGCCAGTAGTATCGACAGAGGAAACACCATATATTTT. The V call is TRBV19, the J call TRBJ1-3, with D tentatively TRBD1 (5 bases). Trimming stripped 3 bases from V and 4 bases from J, with 7 bases between. Germline-derived CDR1 and CDR2 are LNHDA and SQIVND (reference sequence). The CDR3 is made up of 13 amino acids.